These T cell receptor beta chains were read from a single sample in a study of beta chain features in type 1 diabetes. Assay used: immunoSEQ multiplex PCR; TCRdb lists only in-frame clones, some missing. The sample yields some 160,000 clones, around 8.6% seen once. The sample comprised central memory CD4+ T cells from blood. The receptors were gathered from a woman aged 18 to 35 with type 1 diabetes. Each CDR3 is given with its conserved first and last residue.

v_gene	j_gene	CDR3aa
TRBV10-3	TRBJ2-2	CAISDLGVLNTGELFF
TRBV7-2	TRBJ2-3	CASSLGQGITDTQYF
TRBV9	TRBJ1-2	CASSAPPGQAFYGYTF
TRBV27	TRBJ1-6	CASSPGGGGNSPLHF
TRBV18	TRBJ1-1	CASSEGQNTEAFF
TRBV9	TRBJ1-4	CASSAGTVDEKLFF
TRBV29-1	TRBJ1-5	CSVGQGSGQPQHF
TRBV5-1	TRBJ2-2	CASSWRTGGQGNTGELFF
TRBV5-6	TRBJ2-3	CASSVTGRSGDTQYF
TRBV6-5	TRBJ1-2	CASTNPEGDYGYTF
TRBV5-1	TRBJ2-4	CASGSGENIQYF
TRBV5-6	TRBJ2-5	CASSPPGLAGGVETQYF
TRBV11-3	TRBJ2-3	CASSPRGGGTTDTQYF
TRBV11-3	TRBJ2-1	CASGSQVYNEQFF
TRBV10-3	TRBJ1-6	CAISEQTAINSPLHF
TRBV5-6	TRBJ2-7	CASSLEGQGSSYEQYF
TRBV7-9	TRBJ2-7	CASSNRVSYEQYF
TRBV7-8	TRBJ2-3	CASRVLTDTQYF
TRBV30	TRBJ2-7	CAWSAGQSAYEQYF
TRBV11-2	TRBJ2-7	CASSPRTASYEQYF
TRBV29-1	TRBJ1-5	CSVRSAGNQPQHF
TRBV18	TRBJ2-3	CASSGTSDTDTQYF
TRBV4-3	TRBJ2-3	CASSQGRPGTDTQYF
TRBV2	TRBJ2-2	CASKVAGGTGELFF
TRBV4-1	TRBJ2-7	CASSQIDTSEQYF